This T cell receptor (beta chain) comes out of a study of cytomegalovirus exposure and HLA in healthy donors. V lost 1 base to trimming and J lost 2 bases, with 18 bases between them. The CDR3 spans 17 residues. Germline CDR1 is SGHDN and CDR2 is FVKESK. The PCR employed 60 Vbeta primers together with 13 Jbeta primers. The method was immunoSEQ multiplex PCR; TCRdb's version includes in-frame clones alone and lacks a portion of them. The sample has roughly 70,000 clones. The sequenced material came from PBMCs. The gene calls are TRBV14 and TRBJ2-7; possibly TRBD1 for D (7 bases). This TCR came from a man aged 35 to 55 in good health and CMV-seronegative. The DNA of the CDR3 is TGTGCCAGCAGCCAAGCTGGGGGGACAGACAGCACCTACGAGCAGTACTTC. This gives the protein CASSQAGGTDSTYEQYF.